One and the same sample provided the 14 T cell receptor beta chains below, sequenced in a study of shared clonotypes between healthy human individuals. Data came from immunoSEQ multiplex PCR; TCRdb stores just in-frame clones and leaves some out. The sample lists over 95,000 clones; around 47% were seen once. Sequencing was done on a sample of PBMCs. The receptors shown here come from a woman between 40 and 55 years old in good health. Some clones in this sample may be carry-over from other donors' samples.

This chain connects TRBV7-9 to TRBJ1-5; TRBD1 is a possible D gene (5 bases). This CDR3 region has 15 residues. V was trimmed by 5 bases and J by 6 bases, leaving 17 bases between them. Germline V CDR1 and CDR2: SEHNR, FQNEAQ (reference sequence). This CDR3 reads CASSQGSGASQPQHF. CDR3 in DNA: TGTGCCAGCAGCCAAGGATCCGGGGCGTCTCAGCCCCAGCATTTT.

This clone was seen a handful of times. This could be a read error, since a much larger clone is one nucleotide away. The chain is built from TRBV12-1 and TRBJ2-7; TRBD1 is the table's D call and was not checked against the DNA. TRBV12-1 is listed as a pseudogene. The CDR3 loop spans 12 amino acids. The CDR3 coding sequence is TGTGCCAGCAGCCAGGACAGTTACGAGCAGTACTTC. Amino acid sequence: CASSQDSYEQYF.

The V and J genes are TRBV7-9 and TRBJ2-7; 7 bases match TRBD1. Germline V gene data show CDR1 as SEHNR and CDR2 as FQNEAQ (reference sequence). J lost 6 bases, V lost 2 bases, and 10 bases had no gene match. The CDR3 runs to 15 residues. The CDR3 DNA follows: TGTGCCAGCAGCTTAAAGCGTGGCAGGGGGAGCGAGCAGTACTTC. Amino acids: CASSLKRGRGSEQYF.

This clone has a handful of counts. The chain combines TRBV7-6 with TRBJ2-7; D might be TRBD2 (6 bases). The CDR3 length is 15 residues. With 5 bases removed from V and 2 bases from J, the gap between germline ends came to 16 bases. Germline V gene lookup returns CDR1 SGHVS and CDR2 FNYEAQ. CDR3 nucleotides: TGTGCCAGCAGCCGCACGATTGGGGGGACCTACGAGCAGTACTTC. It codes for CASSRTIGGTYEQYF.

The genes are TRBV29-1 and TRBJ2-7; unclear D gene. Germline CDR1 and CDR2: SQVTM and ANQGSEA. CDR3 length: 12 amino acids. Trimming took off 3 bases at V and 7 bases at J, with 13 bases between the two ends. The CDR3 region is CSVDAGLGEQYF. Written as DNA, the CDR3 is TGCAGCGTTGACGCAGGTTTGGGTGAGCAGTACTTC.

This clone was found many times. The chain couples TRBV11-2 to TRBJ2-7, with TRBD1 matching over 10 bases. Germline CDR1 reads SGHAT; CDR2 reads FQNNGV. With V trimmed by 5 bases and J by 5 bases, 12 bases remained unmatched. This CDR3 is 16 amino acids long. As DNA, the CDR3 is TGTGCCAGCAGCCAGGACCTTGGGACAGGGGAGGACGAGCAGTACTTC. This gives the protein CASSQDLGTGEDEQYF.

CDR3 protein: CASSLVGTDKETQYF. DNA for the CDR3: TGCGCCAGCAGCTTGGTCGGGACAGATAAAGAGACCCAGTACTTC. The chain combines TRBV5-1 with TRBJ2-5, with 7 bases that match TRBD1. Trimming took 0 bases from V and 3 from J; bases not matched to a gene: 5. From germline, CDR1 is SGHRS and CDR2 YFSETQ. This CDR3 region has 15 residues.

V is TRBV25-1 and J is TRBJ2-7; TRBD2 matches at 7 bases. Germline assignment: CDR1 MGHDK and CDR2 SYGVNS. The CDR3 loop spans 16 amino acids. Germline trimming cut 4 bases from V and 3 bases from J; bases unmatched to any gene: 12. CDR3 bases: TGTGCCAGCAGTGGGGAAGGGCGGGAGTTTGTCTACGAGCAGTACTTC. Encoded protein: CASSGEGREFVYEQYF.

Judged by abundance, this clone is medium-sized. The J gene is TRBJ2-5, the V gene TRBV18, with 8 bases that match TRBD2. The length of the CDR3 is 14 residues. Trimming took 4 bases from V and 3 from J; bases not matched to a gene: 4. The germline gives CDR1 KGHSH, CDR2 LQKENI. CDR3 region: CASSQSAGEETQYF. CDR3 sequence (DNA): TGTGCCAGCTCACAATCAGCGGGAGAAGAGACCCAGTACTTC.

This rearrangement joins TRBV28 to TRBJ1-2; D call uncertain. V gave up 8 bases and J gave up 3 bases, with 4 bases separating them. Germline lookup yields CDR1 MDHEN and CDR2 SYDVKM. The length of the CDR3 is 10 residues. The DNA for the CDR3 is TGTGCCAGCGGGGACTATGGCTACACCTTC. It specifies CASGDYGYTF.

This clone came up many times. The V call is TRBV15, the J call TRBJ1-3; a weak D match, TRBD1 (5 bases). CDR1 and CDR2 from the germline V gene are LNHNV and YYDKDF (reference sequence). The CDR3 has 15 residues. The V end was cut by 0 bases, the J end by 7 bases, with 13 bases between. The chain's CDR3 is CATSRDYVRVNTIYF. CDR3 in DNA: TGTGCCACCAGCAGAGATTACGTCAGGGTGAACACCATATATTTT. The variable domain in full, completed from reference TRBV15 and TRBJ1-3, reads DAMVIQNPRYQVTQFGKPVTLSCSQTLNHNVMYWYQQKSSQAPKLLFHYYDKDFNNEADTPDNFQSRRPNTSFCFLDIRSPGLGDTAMYLCATSRDYVRVNTIYFGEGSWLTVV.

The table lists this clone with many counts. V and J are TRBV4-1 and TRBJ2-7; a possible D gene is TRBD2 (5 bases). This CDR3 is 14 amino acids long. Germline V lookup: CDR1 MGHRA, CDR2 YSYEKL. V gave up 2 bases and J gave up 2 bases, with 10 bases separating them. The CDR3 protein is CASSQLPGTYEQYF. The CDR3 DNA reads as TGCGCCAGCAGCCAACTTCCCGGGACCTACGAGCAGTACTTC.

This clone turned up a few times. The V gene is TRBV28, the J gene TRBJ2-1; D uncertain. V dropped 4 bases and J dropped 5 bases, with 6 bases sitting between them. Germline V CDR1 and CDR2: MDHEN, SYDVKM. This CDR3 has 12 residues. The CDR3 reads CASSSNNNEQFF. CDR3 sequence (DNA): TGTGCCAGCAGTTCCAATAACAATGAGCAGTTCTTC.

Of note for this clone: A much larger clone differs from this one at a single base, so this may be a read error. The chain links TRBV4-3 to TRBJ1-2; tentative D call: TRBD1 (6 bases). The V and J ends lost 0 bases and 1 base respectively, with 6 bases between them. The CDR3 consists of 14 residues. CDR1 is LGHNA and CDR2 is YSLEER in the germline V gene. CDR3 nucleotides: TGCGCCAGCAGCCAAGACAGGGGTAACTATGGCTACACCTTC. Its translation: CASSQDRGNYGYTF.